The clone carrying this T cell receptor (beta chain) has more than one count but fewer than ten. The data originate from a study of cytomegalovirus exposure and HLA in healthy donors. The ends lost 4 bases at V and 3 bases at J; junction bases unmatched: 8. The germline gives CDR1 LNHDA, CDR2 SQIVND (reference sequence). This CDR3 is 16 amino acids long. PCR involved 60 Vbeta and 13 Jbeta primers. Sequencing used immunoSEQ multiplex PCR; TCRdb keeps in-frame clones, though not all of them. This sample yields roughly 80,000 clones, of which under 70% are seen a single time; approximately 7% belongs to the top ten.

The rearrangement uses TRBV19 and TRBJ1-5, with 8 positions matching TRBD1. Sequencing was performed on PBMCs. The clonotype originates from a woman between 45 and 60 years old in good health and CMV-seropositive. CDR3 in amino acids: CASSTTWTGNNQPQHF. CDR3 bases: TGTGCCAGTAGTACCACCTGGACAGGGAACAATCAGCCCCAGCATTTT.